A single sample gave rise to the 3 T cell receptor beta chains below, sequenced in a study of blood T cell repertoires in COVID-19. Sequencing used immunoSEQ multiplex PCR; TCRdb keeps in-frame clones, though not all of them. This sample has under 250,000 clones, with roughly 80% found just once. Material: PBMCs or T cells enriched from blood (not recorded which). The receptors here all came from a middle-aged woman with acute COVID-19.

This clone was picked up one time. This chain connects TRBV7-9 to TRBJ2-1; weak D call: TRBD1 (5 bases). Deletions cut 5 bases from V and 6 bases from J, with 17 bases between. The CDR3 runs to 15 residues. Germline values: CDR1 SEHNR, CDR2 FQNEAQ (reference sequence). Here the CDR3 reads CASSPGYRRSNEQFF. As DNA, the CDR3 is TGTGCCAGCAGCCCTGGGTACAGGAGAAGCAATGAGCAGTTCTTC. Drawing the rest from reference TRBV7-9 and TRBJ2-1, the complete variable domain is DTGVSQNPRHKITKRGQNVTFRCDPISEHNRLYWYRQTLGQGPEFLTYFQNEAQLEKSRLLSDRFSAERPKGSFSTLEIQRTEQGDSAMYLCASSPGYRRSNEQFFGPGTRLTVL.

The chain employs TRBV30 and TRBJ2-1; the D is unclear. Trimming removed 2 bases at V and 15 bases at J, with 14 bases between. Germline values: CDR1 GTSNPN, CDR2 SVGIG (reference sequence). The CDR3 spans 11 residues. The CDR3 sequence: CAWSPALKLFF. The DNA of the CDR3 is TGTGCCTGGAGTCCCGCACTAAAGTTGTTCTTC.

The chain carries TRBV4-2 and TRBJ1-2; 7 bases match TRBD1. Germline CDR1 and CDR2: LGHNA and YNFKEQ. The CDR3 has 16 residues. V was clipped by 1 base and J by 9 bases; unmatched bases: 14. The CDR3 nucleotides are TGTGCCAGCAGCCAAGGGGGACAGACCATCACCGGGAGCTACACCTTC. Protein: CASSQGGQTITGSYTF.